The 32 T cell receptor beta chains below were found in one sample sequenced in a study of post-analysis software for immune sequencing data. The study, taken as a whole, reports: Elevated frequency relative to controls characterized 4 or 5 TRBV segments in patients, TRBV5-6, TRBV5-1 and TRBV20-1 among them.

Incorporated into the TCR beta cDNA libraries were unique molecular identifiers, which served to reduce PCR and sequencing biases. TCRdb processed the PCR reads anew with MiXCR; each CDR3 protein has one entry. The sample lists some 690,000 distinct CDR3 sequences, 25% to 30% occurring once. For these TCRs, the target antigens are not known. Sequencing was done on a sample of blood. All receptors derive from a girl between 10 and 17 years old with multiple sclerosis.

The CDR3 protein is CASSLIGVTEAFF. The CDR3 bases are TGCGCCAGCAGCTTGATAGGGGTGACTGAAGCTTTCTTT. The chain employs TRBV5-1 and TRBJ1-1; D is possibly TRBD1 (5 bases). Germline V gives CDR1 SGHRS, CDR2 YFSETQ. This CDR3 comprises 13 residues. Deletions cut 1 base from V and 5 bases from J, with 9 bases between. Looking up the rest from reference TRBV5-1 and TRBJ1-1 gives the full variable domain: KAGVTQTPRYLIKTRGQQVTLSCSPISGHRSVSWYQQTPGQGLQFLFEYFSETQRNKGNFPGRFSGRQFSNSRSEMNVSTLELGDSALYLCASSLIGVTEAFFGQGTRLTVV.

This clonotype was counted a few times. The chain joins TRBV11-2 to TRBJ2-5, with D possibly being TRBD2 (5 bases). The V gene lost 5 bases and the J gene lost 0 bases, with 19 bases spanning the gap. The CDR3 runs 17 residues. Germline V gene data show CDR1 as SGHAT and CDR2 as FQNNGV. The CDR3 DNA sequence: TGTGCCAGCAGCCCCTATCGCGGAGGCGACAACCAAGAGACCCAGTACTTC. It translates to CASSPYRGGDNQETQYF. The full variable domain, its missing parts supplied by reference TRBV11-2 and TRBJ2-5, is EAGVAQSPRYKIIEKRQSVAFWCNPISGHATLYWYQQILGQGPKLLIQFQNNGVVDDSQLPKDRFSAERLKGVDSTLKIQPAKLEDSAVYLCASSPYRGGDNQETQYFGPGTRLLVL.

DNA of the CDR3: TGCAGTGCTTGGAGGACTGAAGATCCTACTGGGGCCAACGTCCTGACTTTC. This encodes CSAWRTEDPTGANVLTF. This chain connects TRBV20-1 to TRBJ2-6; the D gene is possibly TRBD2 (5 bases). Germline lookup yields CDR1 DFQATT and CDR2 SNEGSKA (reference sequence). This CDR3 region has 17 residues. Between the trimmed V and J ends, which lost 5 bases and 2 bases, there was a span of 19 bases.

This clonotype was seen more than once but under ten times. DNA of the CDR3: TGTGCCAGCAGCACCGGAAGGGACACTCCCTCCTACGAGCAGTACTTC. Translating it yields CASSTGRDTPSYEQYF. The J gene is TRBJ2-7, the V gene TRBV5-5; tentative D call: TRBD1 (6 bases). Deletions cut 4 bases from V and 0 bases from J, with 17 bases between. CDR3 size: 16 residues. The germline gives CDR1 SGHKS, CDR2 YYEKEE (reference sequence).

The sample holds a few counts of this clonotype. The chain is built from TRBV12-3 or TRBV12-4 and TRBJ2-5; TRBD2 matches 14 bases. The CDR3 totals 15 residues. Trimming took 6 bases from V and 5 from J; bases not matched to a gene: 5. The CDR3 DNA follows: TGTGCCAGCAGCCGACTAGCGGGGGGGCCGGAGACCCAGTACTTC. It encodes CASSRLAGGPETQYF.

There are a few counts of this clonotype. V gene TRBV4-3 combines with J gene TRBJ2-7; D may match TRBD1 or TRBD2 (6 bases each). The CDR3 has 16 amino acids. V lost 1 base to trimming and J lost 2 bases, with 15 bases between them. Germline loops: CDR1 LGHNA, CDR2 YSLEER. The CDR3: CASSQVVAGTTYEQYF. CDR3 bases: TGCGCCAGCAGCCAAGTGGTGGCGGGGACAACCTACGAGCAGTACTTC.

V is TRBV2 and J is TRBJ2-6; a weak D match, TRBD1 (6 bases). This CDR3 is 16 amino acids long. Germline assignment: CDR1 SNHLY and CDR2 FYNNEI. V was trimmed by 5 bases and J by 0 bases, leaving 11 bases between them. The CDR3 is CASSRTAISGANVLTF. In DNA form, the CDR3 reads TGTGCCAGCAGTCGGACAGCGATCTCTGGGGCCAACGTCCTGACTTTC.

This chain connects TRBV20-1 to TRBJ1-1, with 8 nucleotides matching TRBD1. The CDR3 contains 15 residues. V shed 6 bases and J 0 bases; nucleotides not matched to a gene: 9. Per the germline V gene, CDR1 is DFQATT and CDR2 is SNEGSKA (reference sequence). The CDR3 spells CSAATGAAMNTEAFF. In nucleotides, the CDR3 is TGCAGTGCCGCGACAGGGGCCGCGATGAACACTGAAGCTTTCTTT.

This clonotype has more than one count but fewer than ten. The chain recombines TRBV5-5 with TRBJ1-5; maybe TRBD1 (5 bases). V was clipped by 9 bases and J by 4 bases, with 11 bases between them. This CDR3 region has 12 residues. Germline CDR1 and CDR2: SGHKS and YYEKEE (reference sequence). DNA of the CDR3: TGTGCCACCGGACATGCAAATCAGCCCCAGCATTTT. As protein: CATGHANQPQHF.

The chain recombines TRBV9 with TRBJ1-2; D uncertain. Between the trimmed V and J ends, which lost 3 bases and 8 bases, there was a span of 5 bases. CDR1 and CDR2 from the germline V gene are SGDLS and YYNGEE. The CDR3 runs 10 residues. In DNA form, the CDR3 reads TGTGCCAGCAGCGGAAAGGGCTACACCTTC. This gives the protein CASSGKGYTF.

Written as DNA, the CDR3 is TGTGCCAGCAGCTTAGGAGTGGGGCAGGGTGGGGGCCTCTACGAGCAGTACTTC. Translating it yields CASSLGVGQGGGLYEQYF. This chain joins TRBV7-8 and TRBJ2-7; D is possibly TRBD1 (6 bases). Per the germline V gene, CDR1 is SGHVS and CDR2 is FQNEAQ. This CDR3 is 18 amino acids long. V lost 1 base to trimming and J lost 3 bases, with 22 bases between them.

In this sample, this clonotype turned up a few times. The junction departs from germline at one end; a sequencing error may be responsible. DNA of the CDR3: TGTGTCAGCAGCCCATGGACAGTTAGCTCTGGGGCCAACGTCCTGACTTTC. Its translation: CVSSPWTVSSGANVLTF. This sequence joins TRBV7-9 and TRBJ2-6; weak D call: TRBD1 (6 bases). Germline-derived CDR1 and CDR2 are SEHNR and FQNEAQ (reference sequence). The CDR3 contains 17 residues.

The gene calls are TRBV3-1 and TRBJ1-2, with unresolved D. The CDR3 runs 16 residues. Trimming removed 1 base from V and 7 bases from J, with 19 bases in between. Germline assignment: CDR1 LGHDT and CDR2 YNNKEL (reference sequence). CDR3 in DNA: TGTGCCAGCAGCCAAGTATTGGAGCCGTCGGGTTCTGGCTACACCTTC. It specifies CASSQVLEPSGSGYTF.

The chain has TRBV4-1 and TRBJ2-1, with D perhaps matching TRBD1 (5 bases). CDR3 size: 13 residues. V was clipped by 5 bases and J by 5 bases, with 10 bases between them. The germline V gene has CDR1 MGHRA and CDR2 YSYEKL. CDR3 loop: CASSGAGHNEQFF. CDR3 DNA: TGCGCCAGCAGCGGGGCAGGCCACAATGAGCAGTTCTTC.

V is TRBV5-1 and J is TRBJ2-5, with D unclear. The V and J ends lost 2 bases and 2 bases respectively, with 16 bases between them. The CDR3 is 16 amino acids. The V gene's germline CDR1 is SGHRS and CDR2 YFSETQ. CDR3 coding DNA: TGCGCCAGCAGCTTTTTACCAGTCGGCGAGCAAGAGACCCAGTACTTC. Translating gives CASSFLPVGEQETQYF.

The gene calls are TRBV3-1 and TRBJ2-7; 8 bases line up with TRBD1. There are 16 residues in the CDR3. J lost 3 bases, V lost 1 base, and 8 bases had no gene match. In germline, CDR1 is LGHDT, CDR2 YNNKEL (reference sequence). The CDR3, as DNA: TGTGCCAGCAGCCAAGGTTTCGCAGGGGGCGGCTACGAGCAGTACTTC. Protein product: CASSQGFAGGGYEQYF.

This rearrangement joins TRBV4-3 to TRBJ2-7; D is uncertain. The CDR3 length is 15 residues. The V gene's germline CDR1 is LGHNA and CDR2 YSLEER. Between the trimmed V and J ends, which lost 0 bases and 5 bases, there was a span of 14 bases. The CDR3 DNA reads TGCGCCAGCAGCCAAGACCAGGCAGCCCCAAACGAGCAGTACTTC. This codes for CASSQDQAAPNEQYF.

The chain combines TRBV7-2 with TRBJ2-3, with 10 bases fitting TRBD2. This CDR3 comprises 17 residues. After removal of 3 bases from V and 1 base from J, the junction contained 7 bases not matched to a gene. CDR1 SGHTA and CDR2 FQGNSA come from the germline V gene. The CDR3 is CASSLASGSLGTDTQYF. Here the CDR3 DNA reads TGTGCCAGCAGCTTGGCTAGCGGGAGCTTGGGCACAGATACGCAGTATTTT. Drawing the rest from reference TRBV7-2 and TRBJ2-3, the complete variable domain is GAGVSQSPSNKVTEKGKDVELRCDPISGHTALYWYRQSLGQGLEFLIYFQGNSAPDKSGLPSDRFSAERTGGSVSTLTIQRTQQEDSAVYLCASSLASGSLGTDTQYFGPGTRLTVL.

The genes are TRBV27 and TRBJ1-1, with 7 bases matching TRBD1. With V trimmed by 2 bases and J by 0 bases, 9 bases remained unmatched. In germline, CDR1 is MNHEY, CDR2 SMNVEV (reference sequence). This CDR3 spans 17 amino acids. CDR3 nucleotide sequence: TGTGCCAGCAGTTTAAGGCCAGGGGGTTACATGAACACTGAAGCTTTCTTT. It encodes CASSLRPGGYMNTEAFF.

This clonotype was counted between two and nine times. The rearrangement uses TRBV18 and TRBJ2-1, with TRBD1 matching 9 bases. This CDR3 is 11 amino acids long. CDR1 is KGHSH, CDR2 LQKENI, per germline. Trimming at V came to 2 bases and at J to 15 bases, leaving 2 bases not matched to a gene. In DNA, the CDR3 is TGTGCCAGCTCACCAGGGACAGGGACGTTCTTC. It codes for CASSPGTGTFF.

This clonotype came up many times. CDR3 region: CSAPTRALVGEQFF. The CDR3 DNA follows: TGCAGTGCCCCGACTAGGGCCCTGGTAGGTGAGCAGTTCTTC. V usage is TRBV20-1 and J usage is TRBJ2-1, with D perhaps matching TRBD2 (6 bases). The V and J ends lost 6 bases and 9 bases respectively, with 21 bases between them. The CDR3 runs 14 residues. From germline, CDR1 is DFQATT and CDR2 SNEGSKA (reference sequence).

This chain connects TRBV14 to TRBJ1-6, with D maybe TRBD1 (6 bases). CDR1 is SGHDN, CDR2 FVKESK, per germline. The V and J ends lost 2 bases and 9 bases respectively, with 14 bases between them. CDR3 length: 15 amino acids. The CDR3 spells CASSQTGTRSSPLHF. CDR3 nucleotides: TGTGCCAGCAGCCAAACAGGGACTAGAAGTTCACCCCTCCACTTT. The variable domain in full, with the rest retrieved from reference TRBV14 and TRBJ1-6, is EAGVTQFPSHSVIEKGQTVTLRCDPISGHDNLYWYRRVMGKEIKFLLHFVKESKQDESGMPNNRFLAERTGGTYSTLKVQPAELEDSGVYFCASSQTGTRSSPLHFGNGTRLTVT.

This clonotype was observed a handful of times. This chain uses TRBV20-1 with TRBJ2-7, with D possibly TRBD2 on 6 matching bases. The CDR3 is made up of 15 amino acids. The V and J ends lost 2 bases and 5 bases respectively, with 19 bases between them. Germline V gene data show CDR1 as DFQATT and CDR2 as SNEGSKA (reference sequence). CDR3: CSARSYGEVFDEQYF. CDR3 coding DNA: TGCAGTGCTAGATCCTACGGGGAGGTTTTCGACGAGCAGTACTTC.

This clonotype has only one observation. This chain joins TRBV20-1 and TRBJ2-6; maybe TRBD1 (6 bases). The CDR3 consists of 14 residues. Germline CDR1 DFQATT, CDR2 SNEGSKA (reference sequence). V lost 6 bases, J lost 2 bases, and 11 bases lay in between. CDR3 sequence: CSAPRQAGANVLTF. CDR3 sequence (DNA): TGCAGTGCCCCTCGACAGGCTGGGGCCAACGTCCTGACTTTC.

This clonotype came up a few times. This chain uses TRBV7-8 with TRBJ2-3; TRBD2 is a possible D gene (5 bases). The CDR3 has 15 amino acids. V lost 5 bases, J lost 4 bases, and 16 bases lay in between. Germline-derived CDR1 and CDR2 are SGHVS and FQNEAQ. Here the CDR3 DNA reads TGTGCCAGCAGCCTCCTACTTTCGGGGTCAGATACGCAGTATTTT. Its protein product is CASSLLLSGSDTQYF.

V usage is TRBV24-1 and J usage is TRBJ2-3, with D hard to call. CDR3 length: 15 amino acids. Trimming stripped 4 bases from V and 3 bases from J, with 13 bases between. The V gene's germline CDR1 is KGHDR and CDR2 SFDVKD. The CDR3 spells CATSEHHDRTDTQYF. The CDR3 coding sequence is TGTGCCACCAGTGAGCATCACGATAGAACAGATACGCAGTATTTT.

This clonotype was found a few times. The V and J genes are TRBV2 and TRBJ2-1, with 13 bases matching TRBD2. The V gene end was trimmed by 7 bases and the J gene end by 0 bases; junction bases not matched to a gene: 3. The CDR3 is 16 residues long. Germline loops: CDR1 SNHLY, CDR2 FYNNEI. As DNA, the CDR3 is TGTGCCAGCACGGGACTAGCGGGAAGCTCCTACAATGAGCAGTTCTTC. Translation: CASTGLAGSSYNEQFF.

This clonotype was recorded a few times. The rearrangement joins TRBV4-3 to TRBJ2-7; 9 bases map to TRBD1. Germline V lookup: CDR1 LGHNA, CDR2 YSLEER. The V segment lost 0 bases and the J segment 3 bases; nucleotides outside the gene matches: 6. This CDR3 is built from 16 residues. The CDR3 DNA reads as TGCGCCAGCAGCCAAGACCAGGGACAGGGTGTCTACGAGCAGTACTTC. Encoded protein: CASSQDQGQGVYEQYF.

The chain carries TRBV6-2 or TRBV6-3 and TRBJ2-7; 11 positions match TRBD2. The ends lost 4 bases at V and 2 bases at J; junction bases unmatched: 4. This CDR3 is 15 amino acids long. Per germline, CDR1 MNHEY and CDR2 SVGEGT. The CDR3 coding sequence is TGTGCCAGCAGTTCCCCTAGCGGGAGGACCTACGAGCAGTACTTC. Translated: CASSSPSGRTYEQYF.

The chain carries TRBV29-1 and TRBJ2-7, with D maybe TRBD2 (6 bases). The germline V gene has CDR1 SQVTM and CDR2 ANQGSEA. The CDR3 covers 14 residues. V gave up 0 bases and J gave up 0 bases, with 9 bases separating them. CDR3 sequence: CSVEDTGGSYEQYF. CDR3 sequence (DNA): TGCAGCGTTGAAGATACCGGGGGCTCCTACGAGCAGTACTTC.

This chain connects TRBV28 to TRBJ1-1; no definite D call. V lost 7 bases to trimming and J lost 3 bases, with 15 bases between them. This CDR3 is 14 amino acids long. CDR1 is MDHEN, CDR2 SYDVKM, per germline. CDR3 sequence reads: CASKIDGSDTEAFF. The CDR3 DNA follows: TGTGCCAGCAAGATAGATGGGAGTGACACTGAAGCTTTCTTT.

Ten or more counts support this clonotype. The chain is built from TRBV29-1 and TRBJ2-7; perhaps D is TRBD1 or TRBD2 (6 bases each). Germline V gene lookup returns CDR1 SQVTM and CDR2 ANQGSEA. The CDR3 extends over 14 amino acids. Trimming removed 7 bases at V and 4 bases at J, with 20 bases between. DNA of the CDR3: TGCAGCGGGGGTCAACGGGGGCAAGGTTACGAGCAGTACTTC. Translation gives CSGGQRGQGYEQYF.